This T cell receptor beta chain was captured by sequencing in a study of cytomegalovirus exposure and HLA in healthy donors. As for the study in general: An earlier analysis found 95 million to 140 million unique TCR beta sequences from 150 million to 200 million T cells.

With respect to this clone: Its target is not known.

Use of 60 Vbeta and 13 Jbeta primers characterized the PCR. Method: immunoSEQ multiplex PCR; TCRdb's copy keeps in-frame clones and lacks some. Seen here are about 170,000 clones, roughly 80% observed once, and the top ten hold about 0.4%. The CDR3 sequence is 13 residues long. Germline CDR1 and CDR2: SQVTM and ANQGSEA. V lost 5 bases and J lost 3; bases outside the gene matches: 5. Study-wide points: In a later analysis, HLA-associated beta chains showed higher expansion and lower generation probabilities than comparable chains. Researchers reported in a later analysis that common viral pathogens appeared linked to several top clusters.

The chain is built from TRBV29-1 and TRBJ2-3; 7 nucleotides line up with TRBD1. Specimen: PBMCs. This TCR came from a boy aged 2 to 9 in good health and CMV-seronegative. The CDR3 nucleotides are TGCAGCGTTCGGAGACAGGGTACAGATACGCAGTATTTT. Protein: CSVRRQGTDTQYF.